The sequence of this TCR beta chain was determined in a study of T cell responses to AZD1222 COVID-19 vaccine. Study-wide results and limits: Spike-specific TCR breadth and depth rose after two AZD1222 doses. Unmutated variant regions are reportedly targeted by nearly half of spike-specific TCRs. The donor group comprised mostly white British people and more females; the analysis possibly underestimated clonal diversity.

On this clone itself: Its antigen is not known.

The CDR3 length is 16 residues. Germline V gene data show CDR1 as SNHLY and CDR2 as FYNNEI. V gave up 3 bases and J gave up 4 bases, with 18 bases separating them. Clones were read by immunoSEQ multiplex PCR, and TCRdb kept only the in-frame ones, dropping some. The profile shows about 140,000 clones, 88% of them singletons. The material sequenced was peripheral blood, taken 28 days after the second AZD1222 dose. V and J are TRBV2 and TRBJ1-1; D is ambiguous. The receptor was isolated from an adult who received the AZD1222 COVID-19 vaccine. The CDR3 DNA reads TGTGCCAGCAGTGAGCGGGCCCAGGTGGTGGGCACTGAAGCTTTCTTT. This translates into CASSERAQVVGTEAFF.